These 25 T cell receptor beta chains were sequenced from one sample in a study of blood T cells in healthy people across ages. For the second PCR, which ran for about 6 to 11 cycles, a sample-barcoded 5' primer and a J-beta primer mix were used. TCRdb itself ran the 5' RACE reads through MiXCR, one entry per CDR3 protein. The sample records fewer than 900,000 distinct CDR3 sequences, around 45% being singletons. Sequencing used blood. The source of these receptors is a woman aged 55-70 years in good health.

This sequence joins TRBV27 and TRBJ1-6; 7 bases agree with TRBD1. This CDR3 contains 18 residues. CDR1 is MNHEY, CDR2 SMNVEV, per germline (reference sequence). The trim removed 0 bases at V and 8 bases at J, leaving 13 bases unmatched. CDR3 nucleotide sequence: TGTGCCAGCAGTTTATCGAGCCGGCAGGGGGGCCTGGATTCACCCCTCCACTTT. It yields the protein CASSLSSRQGGLDSPLHF.

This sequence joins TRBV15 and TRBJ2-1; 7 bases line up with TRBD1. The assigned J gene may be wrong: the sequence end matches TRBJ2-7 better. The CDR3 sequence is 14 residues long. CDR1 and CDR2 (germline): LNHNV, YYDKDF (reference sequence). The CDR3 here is CATSRDRYYNEQYF. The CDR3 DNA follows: TGTGCCACCAGCAGGGACAGGTACTACAATGAGCAGTACTTC.

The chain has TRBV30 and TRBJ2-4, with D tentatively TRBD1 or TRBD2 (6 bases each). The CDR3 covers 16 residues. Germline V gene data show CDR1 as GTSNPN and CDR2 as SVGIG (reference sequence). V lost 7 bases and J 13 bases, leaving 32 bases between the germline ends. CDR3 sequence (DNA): TGTGCCTCCAGAGGGGGGACTGGATATTGGGATTTAGGGCAGTACTTC. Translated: CASRGGTGYWDLGQYF.

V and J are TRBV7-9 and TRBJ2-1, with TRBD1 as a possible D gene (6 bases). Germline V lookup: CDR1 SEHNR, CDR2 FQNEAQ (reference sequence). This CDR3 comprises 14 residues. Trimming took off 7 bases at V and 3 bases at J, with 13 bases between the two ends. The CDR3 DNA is TGTGCCAGCACCCTAGCAGGGGACTACAATGAGCAGTTCTTC. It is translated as CASTLAGDYNEQFF.

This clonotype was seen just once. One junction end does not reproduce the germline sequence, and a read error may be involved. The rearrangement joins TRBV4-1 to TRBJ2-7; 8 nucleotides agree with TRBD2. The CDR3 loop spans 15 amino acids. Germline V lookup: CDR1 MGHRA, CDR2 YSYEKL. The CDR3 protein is CARSQELADSYEQYF. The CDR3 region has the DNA TGCGCCCGCAGCCAAGAACTAGCGGATTCCTACGAGCAGTACTTC.

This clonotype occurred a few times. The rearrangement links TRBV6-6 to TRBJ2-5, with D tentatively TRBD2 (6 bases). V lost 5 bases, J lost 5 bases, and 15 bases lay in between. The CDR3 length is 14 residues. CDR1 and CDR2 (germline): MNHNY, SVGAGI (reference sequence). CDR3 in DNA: TGTGCCAGCAGTGCACCGGGACTCACTGAGACCCAGTACTTC. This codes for CASSAPGLTETQYF.

CDR3 sequence (DNA): TGCAGTGCTAGGCTGGCGGGAGGGGTCCAGTACTTC. Protein product: CSARLAGGVQYF. This chain links TRBV20-1 with TRBJ2-5, with 9 bases identical to TRBD2. Germline V gene data show CDR1 as DFQATT and CDR2 as SNEGSKA (reference sequence). This CDR3 spans 12 amino acids. J gave up 10 bases and V 3 bases, and 6 bases lay outside the gene matches.

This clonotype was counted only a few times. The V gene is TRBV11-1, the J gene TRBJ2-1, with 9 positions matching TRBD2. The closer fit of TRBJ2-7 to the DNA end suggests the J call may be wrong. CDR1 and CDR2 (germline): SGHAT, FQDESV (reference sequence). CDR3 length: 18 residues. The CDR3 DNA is TGTGCCAGCAGCTTAACAGGCGCCCAGCGGGGGGCCTACAATGAGCAGTACTTC. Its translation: CASSLTGAQRGAYNEQYF.

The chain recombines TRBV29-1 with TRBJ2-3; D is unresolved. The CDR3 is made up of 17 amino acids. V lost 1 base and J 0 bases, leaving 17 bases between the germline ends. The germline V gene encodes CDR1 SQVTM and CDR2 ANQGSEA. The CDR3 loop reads CSVEGIWAESSTDTQYF. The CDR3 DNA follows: TGCAGCGTTGAAGGGATTTGGGCAGAATCTAGCACAGATACGCAGTATTTT.

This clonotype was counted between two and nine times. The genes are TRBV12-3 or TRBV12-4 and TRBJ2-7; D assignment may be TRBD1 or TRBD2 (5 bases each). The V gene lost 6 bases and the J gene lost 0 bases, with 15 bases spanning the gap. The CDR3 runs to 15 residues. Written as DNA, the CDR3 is TGTGCCAGCAGACCCGGGACGGCAGTCTCCTACGAGCAGTACTTC. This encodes CASRPGTAVSYEQYF.

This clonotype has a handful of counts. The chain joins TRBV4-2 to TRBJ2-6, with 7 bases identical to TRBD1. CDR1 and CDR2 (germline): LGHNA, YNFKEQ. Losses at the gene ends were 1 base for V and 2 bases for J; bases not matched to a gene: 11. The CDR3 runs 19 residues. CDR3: CASSQAPGTVTPGANVLTF. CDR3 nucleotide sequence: TGTGCCAGCAGCCAAGCCCCGGGGACAGTTACCCCTGGGGCCAACGTCCTGACTTTC.

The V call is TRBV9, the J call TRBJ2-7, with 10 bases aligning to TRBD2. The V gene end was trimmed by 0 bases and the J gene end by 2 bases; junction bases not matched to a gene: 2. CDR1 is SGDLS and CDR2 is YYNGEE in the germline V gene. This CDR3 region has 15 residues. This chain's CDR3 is CASSVASGGTYEQYF. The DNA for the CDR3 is TGTGCCAGCAGCGTAGCTAGCGGGGGAACCTACGAGCAGTACTTC.

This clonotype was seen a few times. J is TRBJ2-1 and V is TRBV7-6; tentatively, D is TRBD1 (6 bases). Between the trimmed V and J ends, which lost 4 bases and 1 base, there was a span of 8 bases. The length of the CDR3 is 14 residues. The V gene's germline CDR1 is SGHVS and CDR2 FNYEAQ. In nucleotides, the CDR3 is TGTGCCAGCAGCTCTCAGGGGTCCTACAATGAGCAGTTCTTC. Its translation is CASSSQGSYNEQFF.

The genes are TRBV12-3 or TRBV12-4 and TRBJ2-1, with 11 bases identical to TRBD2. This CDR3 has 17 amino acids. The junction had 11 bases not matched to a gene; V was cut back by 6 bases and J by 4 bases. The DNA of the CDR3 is TGTGCCAGCAGCTCCCGTTCCGGGACTAGCGGTTACAATGAGCAGTTCTTC. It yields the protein CASSSRSGTSGYNEQFF.

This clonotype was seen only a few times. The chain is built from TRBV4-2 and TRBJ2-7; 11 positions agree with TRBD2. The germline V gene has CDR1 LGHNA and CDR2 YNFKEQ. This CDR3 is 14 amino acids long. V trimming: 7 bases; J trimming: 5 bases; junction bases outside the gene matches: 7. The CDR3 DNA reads TGTGCCAGCATGAAACTAGCGGGAGTTGACGAGCAGTACTTC. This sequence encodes CASMKLAGVDEQYF.

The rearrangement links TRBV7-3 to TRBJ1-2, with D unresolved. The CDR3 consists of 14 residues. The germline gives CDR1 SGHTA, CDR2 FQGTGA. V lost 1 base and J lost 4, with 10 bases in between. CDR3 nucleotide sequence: TGTGCCAGCAGCTTAAGTGAGGGATCCTATGGCTACACCTTC. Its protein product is CASSLSEGSYGYTF.

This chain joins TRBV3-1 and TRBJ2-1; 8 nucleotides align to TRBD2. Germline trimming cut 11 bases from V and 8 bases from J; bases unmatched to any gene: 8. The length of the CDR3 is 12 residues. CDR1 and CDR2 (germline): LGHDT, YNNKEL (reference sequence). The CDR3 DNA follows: TGTGCCGTCGGGAGGGGTTGGGATGAGCAGTTCTTC. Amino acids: CAVGRGWDEQFF.

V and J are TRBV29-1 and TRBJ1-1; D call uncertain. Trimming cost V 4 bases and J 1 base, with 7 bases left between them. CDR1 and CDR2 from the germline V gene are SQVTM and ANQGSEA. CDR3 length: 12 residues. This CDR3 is CSVGVQNTEAFF. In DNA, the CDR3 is TGCAGCGTTGGGGTTCAGAACACTGAAGCTTTCTTT.

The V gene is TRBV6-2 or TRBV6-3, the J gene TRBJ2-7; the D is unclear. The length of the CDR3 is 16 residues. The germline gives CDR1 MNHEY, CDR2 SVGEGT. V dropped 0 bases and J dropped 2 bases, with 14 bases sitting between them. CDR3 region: CASSYSTQTLAYEQYF. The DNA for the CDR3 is TGTGCCAGCAGTTACTCCACACAGACCTTAGCCTACGAGCAGTACTTC.

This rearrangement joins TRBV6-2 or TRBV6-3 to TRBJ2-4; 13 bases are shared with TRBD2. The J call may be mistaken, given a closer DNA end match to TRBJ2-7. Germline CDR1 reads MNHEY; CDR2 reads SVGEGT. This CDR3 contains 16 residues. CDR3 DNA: TGTGCCAGCAGTTACCAAGGACTAGCGGGAGACCACGAGCAGTACTTC. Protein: CASSYQGLAGDHEQYF.

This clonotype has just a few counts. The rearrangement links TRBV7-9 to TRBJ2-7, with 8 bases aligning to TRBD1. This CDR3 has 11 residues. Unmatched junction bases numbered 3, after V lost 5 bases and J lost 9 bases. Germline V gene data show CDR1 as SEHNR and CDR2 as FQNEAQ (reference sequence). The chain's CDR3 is CASSPDRGQYF. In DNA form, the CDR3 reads TGTGCCAGCAGCCCTGACAGGGGGCAGTACTTC.

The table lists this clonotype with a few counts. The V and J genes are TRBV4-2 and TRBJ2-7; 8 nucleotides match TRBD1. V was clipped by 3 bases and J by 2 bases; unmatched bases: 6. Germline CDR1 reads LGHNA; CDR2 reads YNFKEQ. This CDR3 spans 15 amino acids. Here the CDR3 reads CASSQNGQGTYEQYF. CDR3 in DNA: TGTGCCAGCAGCCAGAATGGACAGGGAACCTACGAGCAGTACTTC.

The CDR3 here is CASSLGNSGRGSDTQYF. In DNA, the CDR3 is TGCGCCAGCAGCTTGGGGAATTCCGGGAGGGGGTCAGATACGCAGTATTTT. The V gene is TRBV5-1, the J gene TRBJ2-3; TRBD2 matches 8 bases. The V gene's germline CDR1 is SGHRS and CDR2 YFSETQ. This CDR3 is built from 17 residues. The V and J ends lost 0 bases and 4 bases, in that order; junction bases with no gene match: 10.

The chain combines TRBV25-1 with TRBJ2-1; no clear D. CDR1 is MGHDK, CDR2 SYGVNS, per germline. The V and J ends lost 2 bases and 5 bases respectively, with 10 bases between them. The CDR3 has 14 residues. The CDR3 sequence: CASSEIGIDNEQFF. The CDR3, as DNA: TGTGCCAGCAGTGAAATCGGTATCGACAATGAGCAGTTCTTC.

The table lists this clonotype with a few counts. The CDR3, as DNA: TGCAGTTCGAGCGGGAGGTCTAGGAATGAGCAGTTCTTC. Protein product: CSSSGRSRNEQFF. The chain couples TRBV20-1 to TRBJ2-1, with TRBD2 identical over 9 bases. Germline-derived CDR1 and CDR2 are DFQATT and SNEGSKA (reference sequence). V gave up 8 bases and J gave up 7 bases; unmatched junction bases: 9. The CDR3 extends over 13 amino acids.